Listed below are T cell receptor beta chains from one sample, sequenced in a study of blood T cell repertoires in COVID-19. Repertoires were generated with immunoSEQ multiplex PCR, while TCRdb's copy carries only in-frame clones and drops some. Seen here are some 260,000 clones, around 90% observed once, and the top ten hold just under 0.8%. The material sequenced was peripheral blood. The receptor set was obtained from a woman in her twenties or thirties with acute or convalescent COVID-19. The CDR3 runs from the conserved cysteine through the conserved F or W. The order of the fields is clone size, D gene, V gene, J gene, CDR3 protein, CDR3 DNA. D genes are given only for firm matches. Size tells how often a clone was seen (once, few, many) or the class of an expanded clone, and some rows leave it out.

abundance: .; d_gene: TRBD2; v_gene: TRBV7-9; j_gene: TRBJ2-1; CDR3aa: CASSLAGLAFNEQFF; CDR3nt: TGTGCCAGCAGCTTAGCCGGACTAGCGTTCAATGAGCAGTTCTTC
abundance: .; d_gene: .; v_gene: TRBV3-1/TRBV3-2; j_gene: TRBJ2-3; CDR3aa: CASSPRGTDTQYF; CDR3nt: TGTGCCAGCAGCCCACGGGGCACAGATACGCAGTATTTT
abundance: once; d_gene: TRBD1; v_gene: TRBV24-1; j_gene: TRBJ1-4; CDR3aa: CATSDCDRATNEKLFF; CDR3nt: TGTGCCACCAGTGATTGCGACAGGGCAACTAATGAAAAACTGTTTTTT
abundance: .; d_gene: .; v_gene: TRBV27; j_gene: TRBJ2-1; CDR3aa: CASSPRQGGSYNEQFF; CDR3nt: TGTGCCAGCAGTCCACGTCAAGGAGGGTCCTACAATGAGCAGTTCTTC
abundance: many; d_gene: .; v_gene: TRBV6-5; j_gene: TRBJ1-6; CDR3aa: CASSSHTIGELSPLHF; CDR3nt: TGTGCCAGCAGTTCGCACACCATAGGGGAACTTTCACCCCTCCACTTT
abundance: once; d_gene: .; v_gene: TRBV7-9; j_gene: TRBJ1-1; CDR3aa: CASSLGTTEAFF; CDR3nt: TGTGCCAGCAGCTTGGGGACAACTGAAGCTTTCTTT
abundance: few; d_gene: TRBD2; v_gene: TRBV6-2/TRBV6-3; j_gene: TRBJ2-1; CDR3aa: CASSLAGEAYNEQFF; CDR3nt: TGTGCCAGCAGCTTAGCGGGAGAGGCCTACAATGAGCAGTTCTTC
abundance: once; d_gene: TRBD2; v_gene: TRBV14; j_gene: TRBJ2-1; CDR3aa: CASNGLVLAGGSNEQFF; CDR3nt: TGTGCCAGCAACGGACTTGTACTAGCGGGAGGGTCCAATGAGCAGTTCTTC
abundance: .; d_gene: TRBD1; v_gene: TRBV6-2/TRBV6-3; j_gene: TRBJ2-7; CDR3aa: CASSYRGPPYEQYF; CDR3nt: TGTGCCAGCAGTTACAGGGGGCCGCCCTACGAGCAGTACTTC
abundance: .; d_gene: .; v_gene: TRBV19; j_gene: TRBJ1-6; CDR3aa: CASSIRGGNSPLHF; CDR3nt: TGTGCCAGTAGTATACGGGGGGGTAATTCACCCCTCCACTTT
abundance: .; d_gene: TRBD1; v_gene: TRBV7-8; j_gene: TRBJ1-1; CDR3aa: CASSDRVTEAFF; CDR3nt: TGTGCCAGCAGCGACAGGGTAACTGAAGCTTTCTTT
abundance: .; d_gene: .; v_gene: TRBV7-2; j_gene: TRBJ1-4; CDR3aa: CASSSRGTNEKLFF; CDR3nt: TGTGCCAGCAGCTCAAGAGGGACTAATGAAAAACTGTTTTTT
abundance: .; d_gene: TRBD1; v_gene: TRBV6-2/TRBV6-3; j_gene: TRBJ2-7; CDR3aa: CASSNRGRDPYEQYF; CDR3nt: TGTGCCAGCAGCAACAGGGGGCGCGATCCCTACGAGCAGTACTTC
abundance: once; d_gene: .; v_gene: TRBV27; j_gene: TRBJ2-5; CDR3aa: CASSPTRVPYQETQYF; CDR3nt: TGTGCCAGCAGTCCCACCAGGGTCCCCTACCAAGAGACCCAGTACTTC
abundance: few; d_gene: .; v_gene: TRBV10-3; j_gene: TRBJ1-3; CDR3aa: CAISGGSSGNTIYF; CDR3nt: TGTGCCATCAGTGGCGGGAGCTCTGGAAACACCATATATTTT
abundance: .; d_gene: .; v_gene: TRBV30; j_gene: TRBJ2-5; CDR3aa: CAWRAGAAWETQYF; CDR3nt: TGTGCCTGGCGCGCAGGGGCAGCTTGGGAGACCCAGTACTTC
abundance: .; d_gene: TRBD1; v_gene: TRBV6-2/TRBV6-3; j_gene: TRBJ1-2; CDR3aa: CASSGTEPGYTF; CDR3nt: TGTGCCAGCAGTGGGACAGAACCTGGCTACACCTTC
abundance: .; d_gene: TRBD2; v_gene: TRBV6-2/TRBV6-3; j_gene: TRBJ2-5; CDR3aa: CASSYGTSGTILGTQYF; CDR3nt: TGTGCCAGCAGTTATGGGACTAGCGGGACCATTTTAGGGACCCAGTACTTC
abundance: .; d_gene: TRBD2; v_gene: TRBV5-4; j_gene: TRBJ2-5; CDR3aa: CASSQQASGGYQETQYF; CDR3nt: TGTGCCAGCAGTCAGCAGGCCAGCGGGGGGTACCAAGAGACCCAGTACTTC
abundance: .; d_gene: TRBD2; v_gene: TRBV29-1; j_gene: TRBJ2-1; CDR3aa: CSVEDLVASGINEQFF; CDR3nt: TGCAGCGTTGAAGATCTTGTTGCTAGCGGGATCAATGAGCAGTTCTTC
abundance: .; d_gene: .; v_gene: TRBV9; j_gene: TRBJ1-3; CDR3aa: CASSVELQGTGNTIYF; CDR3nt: TGTGCCAGCAGCGTAGAGCTCCAGGGTACTGGAAACACCATATATTTT
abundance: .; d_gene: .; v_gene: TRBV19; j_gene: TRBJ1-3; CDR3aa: CASSPDRSSGNTIYF; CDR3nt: TGTGCCAGTAGTCCTGACAGGAGCTCTGGAAACACCATATATTTT
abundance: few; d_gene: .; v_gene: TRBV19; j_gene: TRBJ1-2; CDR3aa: CASSTGAGGYTF; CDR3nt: TGTGCCAGTAGTACGGGAGCAGGTGGCTACACCTTC
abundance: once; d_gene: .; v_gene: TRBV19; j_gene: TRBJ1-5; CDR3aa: CASSNRNQPQHF; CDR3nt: TGTGCCAGTAGCAATCGGAATCAGCCCCAGCATTTT
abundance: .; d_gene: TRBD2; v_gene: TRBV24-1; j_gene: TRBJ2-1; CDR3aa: CATSDLASGRGDEQFF; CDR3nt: TGTGCCACCAGTGATTTGGCTAGCGGGAGGGGCGATGAGCAGTTCTTC
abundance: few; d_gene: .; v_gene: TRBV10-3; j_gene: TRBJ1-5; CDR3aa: CAISESPVPQPQHF; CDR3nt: TGTGCCATCAGTGAGTCGCCAGTTCCTCAGCCCCAGCATTTT
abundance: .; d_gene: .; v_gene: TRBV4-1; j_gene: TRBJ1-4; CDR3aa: CASSQAQTTNEKLFF; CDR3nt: TGCGCCAGCAGCCAAGCACAGACGACTAATGAAAAACTGTTTTTT
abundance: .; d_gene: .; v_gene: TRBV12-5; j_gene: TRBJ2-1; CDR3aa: CASGLGYYNEQFF; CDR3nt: TGTGCTAGTGGTTTGGGCTACTACAATGAGCAGTTCTTC
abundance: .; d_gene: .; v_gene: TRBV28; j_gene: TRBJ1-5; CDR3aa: CASTEGDQPQHF; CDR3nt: TGTGCCAGTACAGAAGGCGATCAGCCCCAGCATTTT
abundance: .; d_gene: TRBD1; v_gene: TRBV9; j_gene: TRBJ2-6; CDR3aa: CASSDTGGAFSGANVLTF; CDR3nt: TGTGCCAGCAGCGACACAGGGGGCGCATTTTCTGGGGCCAACGTCCTGACTTTC
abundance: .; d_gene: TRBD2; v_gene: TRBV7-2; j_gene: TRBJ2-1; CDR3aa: CASSLKGLAGTYNEQFF; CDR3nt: TGTGCCAGCAGCTTAAAGGGACTAGCGGGTACCTACAATGAGCAGTTCTTC
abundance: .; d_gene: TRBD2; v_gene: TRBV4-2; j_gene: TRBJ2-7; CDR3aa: CASSHGLAGSYEQYF; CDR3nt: TGTGCCAGCAGCCACGGACTAGCGGGCTCCTACGAGCAGTACTTC
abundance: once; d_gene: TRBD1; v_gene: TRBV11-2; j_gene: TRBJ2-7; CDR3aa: CASSGKTGKPYEQYF; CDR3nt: TGTGCCAGCAGCGGAAAGACAGGGAAACCCTACGAGCAGTACTTC
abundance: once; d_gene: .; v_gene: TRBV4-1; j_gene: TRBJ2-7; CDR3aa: CASSHAKDGYEQYF; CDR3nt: TGCGCCAGCAGCCACGCAAAAGACGGGTACGAGCAGTACTTC
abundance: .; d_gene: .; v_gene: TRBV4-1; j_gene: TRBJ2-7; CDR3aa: CASSPQLEPGYEQYF; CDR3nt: TGCGCCAGCAGCCCACAACTAGAGCCAGGCTACGAGCAGTACTTC
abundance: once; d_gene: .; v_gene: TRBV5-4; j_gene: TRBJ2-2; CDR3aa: CASSLFRGSLTGELFF; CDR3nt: TGTGCCAGCAGCCTCTTTCGGGGGAGTCTCACCGGGGAGCTGTTTTTT
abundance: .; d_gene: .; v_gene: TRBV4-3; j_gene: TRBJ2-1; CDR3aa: CASSQDLGSYNEQFF; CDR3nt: TGCGCCAGCAGCCAAGATCTAGGTTCCTACAATGAGCAGTTCTTC
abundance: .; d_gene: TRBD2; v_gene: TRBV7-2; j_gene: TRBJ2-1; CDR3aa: CASSFRRWTSGRGNEQFF; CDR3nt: TGTGCCAGCAGCTTCCGGAGGTGGACTAGCGGGAGAGGAAATGAGCAGTTCTTC
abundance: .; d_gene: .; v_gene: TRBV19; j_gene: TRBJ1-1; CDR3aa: CASSTWNTEAFF; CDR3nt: TGTGCCAGTAGTACGTGGAACACTGAAGCTTTCTTT